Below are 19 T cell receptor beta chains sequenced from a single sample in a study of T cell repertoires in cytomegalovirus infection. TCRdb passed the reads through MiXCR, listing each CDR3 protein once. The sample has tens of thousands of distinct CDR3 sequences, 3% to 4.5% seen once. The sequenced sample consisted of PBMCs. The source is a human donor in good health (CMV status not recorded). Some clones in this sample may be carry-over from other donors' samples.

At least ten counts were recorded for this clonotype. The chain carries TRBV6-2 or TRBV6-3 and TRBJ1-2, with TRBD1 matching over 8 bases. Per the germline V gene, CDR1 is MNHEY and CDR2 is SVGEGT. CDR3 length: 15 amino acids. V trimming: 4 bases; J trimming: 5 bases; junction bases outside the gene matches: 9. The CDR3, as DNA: TGTGCCAGCAGTTCCGTACCCGGGACAGGTTATGGCTACACCTTC. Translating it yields CASSSVPGTGYGYTF.

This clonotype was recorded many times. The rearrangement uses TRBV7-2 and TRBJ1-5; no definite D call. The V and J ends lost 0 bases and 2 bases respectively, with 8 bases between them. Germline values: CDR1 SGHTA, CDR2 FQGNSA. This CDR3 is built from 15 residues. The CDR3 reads CASSLASRGNQPQHF. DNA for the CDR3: TGTGCCAGCAGCTTAGCGTCGAGGGGCAATCAGCCCCAGCATTTT.

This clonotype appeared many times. The CDR3 DNA reads as TGTGCCAGCAGCCGCAGCTTGGGAGATGGAGAGCAGTACTTC. This gives the protein CASSRSLGDGEQYF. The chain combines TRBV7-2 with TRBJ2-7, with D possibly matching TRBD2 (5 bases). The CDR3 has 14 amino acids. Trimming removed 5 bases from V and 7 bases from J, with 18 bases in between. Germline V lookup: CDR1 SGHTA, CDR2 FQGNSA.

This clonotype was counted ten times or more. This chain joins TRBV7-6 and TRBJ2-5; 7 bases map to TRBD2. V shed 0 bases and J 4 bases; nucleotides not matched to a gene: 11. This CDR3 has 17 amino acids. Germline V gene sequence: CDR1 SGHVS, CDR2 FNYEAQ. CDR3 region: CASSLAPLREEGETQYF. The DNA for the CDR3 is TGTGCCAGCAGCTTAGCCCCGCTCCGGGAGGAGGGAGAGACCCAGTACTTC.

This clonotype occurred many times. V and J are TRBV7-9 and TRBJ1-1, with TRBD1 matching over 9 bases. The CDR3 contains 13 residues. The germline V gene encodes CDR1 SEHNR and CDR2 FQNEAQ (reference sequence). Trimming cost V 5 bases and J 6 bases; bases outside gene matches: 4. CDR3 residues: CASSRTGVPEAFF. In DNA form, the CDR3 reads TGTGCCAGCAGCCGGACAGGGGTTCCTGAAGCTTTCTTT.

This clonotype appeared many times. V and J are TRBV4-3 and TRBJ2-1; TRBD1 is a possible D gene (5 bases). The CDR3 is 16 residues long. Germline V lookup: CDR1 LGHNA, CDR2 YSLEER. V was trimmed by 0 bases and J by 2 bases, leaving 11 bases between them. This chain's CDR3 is CASSQERSGTYNEQFF. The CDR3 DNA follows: TGCGCCAGCAGCCAAGAGAGGTCAGGGACCTACAATGAGCAGTTCTTC.

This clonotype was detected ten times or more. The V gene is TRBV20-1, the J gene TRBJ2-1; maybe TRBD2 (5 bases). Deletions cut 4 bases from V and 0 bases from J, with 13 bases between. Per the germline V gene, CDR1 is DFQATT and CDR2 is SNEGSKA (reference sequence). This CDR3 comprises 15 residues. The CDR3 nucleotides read TGCAGTGCTACAGCGGTCGGTCGCTCCTACAATGAGCAGTTCTTC. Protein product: CSATAVGRSYNEQFF.

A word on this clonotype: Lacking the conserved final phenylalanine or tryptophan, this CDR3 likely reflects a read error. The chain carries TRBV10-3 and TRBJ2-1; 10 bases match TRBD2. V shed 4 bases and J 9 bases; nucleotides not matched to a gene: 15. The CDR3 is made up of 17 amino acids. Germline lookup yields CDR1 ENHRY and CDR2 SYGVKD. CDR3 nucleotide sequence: TGTGCCATCAGTGCCAGACTAAGCGGGGGGGCCTCCAGTGAGCAGTTCTTA. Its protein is CAISARLSGGASSEQFL.

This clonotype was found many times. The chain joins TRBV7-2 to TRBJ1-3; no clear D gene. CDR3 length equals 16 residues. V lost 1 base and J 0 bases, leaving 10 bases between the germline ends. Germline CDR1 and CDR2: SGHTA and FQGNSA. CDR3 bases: TGTGCCAGCAGCTTAGGTCCAGTCTACTCTGGAAACACCATATATTTT. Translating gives CASSLGPVYSGNTIYF.

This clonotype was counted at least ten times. The CDR3 protein is CASSLRRGGPHDEQFF. The CDR3 coding sequence is TGTGCCAGCAGCTTGAGGCGGGGGGGCCCTCACGATGAGCAGTTCTTC. The V call is TRBV5-4, the J call TRBJ2-1, with TRBD2 identical over 9 bases. The length of the CDR3 is 16 residues. Trimming removed 1 base from V and 8 bases from J; junction bases left unmatched: 10. Germline V gene lookup returns CDR1 SGHNT and CDR2 YYREEE (reference sequence).

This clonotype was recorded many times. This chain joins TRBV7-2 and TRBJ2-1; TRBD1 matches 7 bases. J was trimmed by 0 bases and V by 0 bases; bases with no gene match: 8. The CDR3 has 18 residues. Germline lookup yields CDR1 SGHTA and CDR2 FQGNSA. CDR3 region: CASSLAVVAGGSYNEQFF. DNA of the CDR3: TGTGCCAGCAGCTTAGCCGTCGTCGCAGGGGGCTCCTACAATGAGCAGTTCTTC.

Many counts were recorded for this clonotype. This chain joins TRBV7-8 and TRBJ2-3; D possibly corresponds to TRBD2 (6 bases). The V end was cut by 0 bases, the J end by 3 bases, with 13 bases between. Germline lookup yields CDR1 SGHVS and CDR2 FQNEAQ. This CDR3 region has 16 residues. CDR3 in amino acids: CASSLALGDLTDTQYF. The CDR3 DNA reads TGTGCCAGCAGCTTAGCGTTGGGGGACTTAACAGATACGCAGTATTTT. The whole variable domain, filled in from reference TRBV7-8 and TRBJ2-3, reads GAGVSQSPRYKVAKRGQDVALRCDPISGHVSLFWYQQALGQGPEFLTYFQNEAQLDKSGLPSDRFFAERPEGSVSTLKIQRTQQEDSAVYLCASSLALGDLTDTQYFGPGTRLTVL.

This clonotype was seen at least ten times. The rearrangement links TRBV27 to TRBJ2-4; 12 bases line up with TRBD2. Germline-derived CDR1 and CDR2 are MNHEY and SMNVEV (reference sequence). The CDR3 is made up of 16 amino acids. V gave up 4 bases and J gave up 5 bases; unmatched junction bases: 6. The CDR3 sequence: CASSSPRTSGENIQYF. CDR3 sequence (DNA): TGTGCCAGCAGTTCCCCACGGACTAGCGGGGAAAACATTCAGTACTTC.

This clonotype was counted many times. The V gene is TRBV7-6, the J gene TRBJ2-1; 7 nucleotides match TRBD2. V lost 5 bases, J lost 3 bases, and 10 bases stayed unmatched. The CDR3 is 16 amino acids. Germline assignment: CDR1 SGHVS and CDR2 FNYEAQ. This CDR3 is CASSPGLIAGYNEQFF. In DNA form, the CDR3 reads TGTGCCAGCAGCCCCGGATTGATAGCGGGCTACAATGAGCAGTTCTTC.

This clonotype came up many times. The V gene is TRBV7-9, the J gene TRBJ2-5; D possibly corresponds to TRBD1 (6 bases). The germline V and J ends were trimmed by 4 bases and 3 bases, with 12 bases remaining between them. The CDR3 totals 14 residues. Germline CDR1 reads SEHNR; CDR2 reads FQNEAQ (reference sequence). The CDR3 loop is CASSYGQNKETQYF. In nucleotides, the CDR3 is TGTGCCAGCAGCTACGGACAGAATAAAGAGACCCAGTACTTC.

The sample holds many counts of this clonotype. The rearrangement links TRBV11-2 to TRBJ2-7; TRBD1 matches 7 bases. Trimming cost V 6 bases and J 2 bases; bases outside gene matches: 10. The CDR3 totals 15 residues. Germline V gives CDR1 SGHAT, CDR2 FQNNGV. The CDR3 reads CASRRPGQRTYEQYF. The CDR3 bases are TGTGCCAGCAGGCGTCCGGGACAGCGAACCTACGAGCAGTACTTC.

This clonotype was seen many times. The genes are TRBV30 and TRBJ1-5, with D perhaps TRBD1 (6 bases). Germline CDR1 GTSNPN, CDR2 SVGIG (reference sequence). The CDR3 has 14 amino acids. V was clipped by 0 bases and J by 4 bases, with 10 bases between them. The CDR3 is CAWSVDRHNQPQHF. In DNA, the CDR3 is TGTGCCTGGAGTGTAGACAGGCATAATCAGCCCCAGCATTTT. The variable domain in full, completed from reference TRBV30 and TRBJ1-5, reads SQTIHQWPATLVQPVGSPLSLECTVEGTSNPNLYWYRQAAGRGLQLLFYSVGIGQISSEVPQNLSASRPQDRQFILSSKKLLLSDSGFYLCAWSVDRHNQPQHFGDGTRLSIL.

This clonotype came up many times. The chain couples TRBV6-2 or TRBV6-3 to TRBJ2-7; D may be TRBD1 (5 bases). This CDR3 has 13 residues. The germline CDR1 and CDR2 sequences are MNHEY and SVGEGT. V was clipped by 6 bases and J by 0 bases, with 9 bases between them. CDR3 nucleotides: TGTGCCAGCAGCTCCGACAGCTCCTACGAGCAGTACTTC. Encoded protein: CASSSDSSYEQYF.

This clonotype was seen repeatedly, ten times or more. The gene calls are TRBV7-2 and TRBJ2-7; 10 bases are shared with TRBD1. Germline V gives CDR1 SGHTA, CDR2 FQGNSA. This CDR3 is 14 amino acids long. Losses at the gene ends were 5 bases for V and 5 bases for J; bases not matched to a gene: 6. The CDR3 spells CASSRDRGSHEQYF. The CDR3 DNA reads TGTGCCAGCAGCCGGGACAGGGGTAGCCACGAGCAGTACTTC.